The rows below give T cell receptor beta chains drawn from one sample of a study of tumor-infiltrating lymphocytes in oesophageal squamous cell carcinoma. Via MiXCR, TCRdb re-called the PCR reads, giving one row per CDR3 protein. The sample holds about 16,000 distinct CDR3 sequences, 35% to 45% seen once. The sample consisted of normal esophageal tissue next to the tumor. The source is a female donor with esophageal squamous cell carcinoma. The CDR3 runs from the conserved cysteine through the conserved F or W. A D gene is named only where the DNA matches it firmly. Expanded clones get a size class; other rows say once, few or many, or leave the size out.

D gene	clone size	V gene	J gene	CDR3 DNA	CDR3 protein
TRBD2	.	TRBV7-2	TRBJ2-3	TGTGCCAGCAGCGCGCAGGGAGGGGATGGGGCAGATACGCAGTATTTT	CASSAQGGDGADTQYF
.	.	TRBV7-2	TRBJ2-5	TGTGCCAGCAGCAGTGGACAGCGACAAGAGACCCAGTACTTC	CASSSGQRQETQYF
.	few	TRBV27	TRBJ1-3	TGTGCCAGCAGTGTGGGCCCCTCGGGAAACACCATATATTTT	CASSVGPSGNTIYF
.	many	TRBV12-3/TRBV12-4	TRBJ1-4	TGTGCCAGCAGCCTAGAAAACACCGGGAGAGGCGAAAAACTGTTTTTT	CASSLENTGRGEKLFF
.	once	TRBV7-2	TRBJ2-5	TGTGCCAGCAGCTTTGCGGCCAACCAAGAGACCCAGTACTTC	CASSFAANQETQYF
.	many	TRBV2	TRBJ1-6	TGTGCCAGCAGTGTAGAACAGGGCCGTAGTTCACCCCTCCACTTT	CASSVEQGRSSPLHF
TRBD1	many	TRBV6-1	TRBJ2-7	TGTGCCAGCAGCCGCGGGACAGGGGGTGGACGCGAGCAGTACTTC	CASSRGTGGGREQYF
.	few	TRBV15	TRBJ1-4	TGTGCCACCAGCAGAGGACAGGCCAGGGCTAATGAAAAACTGTTTTTT	CATSRGQARANEKLFF
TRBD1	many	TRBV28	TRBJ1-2	TGTGCCAGCAGTTTAACGGGACAGTTACCCTCTAACTATGGCTACACCTTC	CASSLTGQLPSNYGYTF
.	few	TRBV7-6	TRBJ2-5	TGTGCCAGCAGCTTAGTTAGTCCCAGGGGTAAAGAGACCCAGTACTTC	CASSLVSPRGKETQYF
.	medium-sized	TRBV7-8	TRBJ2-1	TGTGCCAGCAGCTTAGAGGATGAGCAGTTCTTC	CASSLEDEQFF
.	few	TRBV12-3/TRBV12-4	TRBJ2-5	TGTGCCAGCAGTTTAGGTGGGACCCAAGAGACCCAGTACTTC	CASSLGGTQETQYF
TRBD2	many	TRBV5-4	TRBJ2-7	TGTGCCAGCAGACAGGGAGGACTAGCGGGAGGCTACGAGCAGTACTTC	CASRQGGLAGGYEQYF